The table lists the clone carrying this TCR beta chain with many counts. Its cognate antigen is unknown. This specimen belongs to a study of CD8 T cells in ankylosing spondylitis. General study findings and limits: A TCR beta motif made of about 8 highly homologous variants seemed typical of ankylosing spondylitis blood.

Molecular-barcoded quantitative 5'-RACE produced these TCR beta libraries. MiXCR, run by TCRdb on the 5' RACE reads, gives a single entry per CDR3 protein. The sample contains about 240,000 distinct CDR3 sequences, roughly 8.2% of which appear only once. This CDR3 contains 15 residues. V was trimmed by 5 bases and J by 0 bases, leaving 11 bases between them. CDR1 and CDR2 (germline): MNHEY, SVGEGT. This clonotype was sampled from a female donor with ankylosing spondylitis or in good health (not recorded which). The chain couples TRBV6-2 or TRBV6-3 to TRBJ1-3, with TRBD1 as a possible D gene (5 bases). The sequenced sample consisted of blood, either unsorted or a sorted T cell fraction (not recorded which). CDR3 DNA sequence: TGTGCCAGCAGTCCCCGACAGACCTCTGGAAACACCATATATTTT. Its protein product is CASSPRQTSGNTIYF.